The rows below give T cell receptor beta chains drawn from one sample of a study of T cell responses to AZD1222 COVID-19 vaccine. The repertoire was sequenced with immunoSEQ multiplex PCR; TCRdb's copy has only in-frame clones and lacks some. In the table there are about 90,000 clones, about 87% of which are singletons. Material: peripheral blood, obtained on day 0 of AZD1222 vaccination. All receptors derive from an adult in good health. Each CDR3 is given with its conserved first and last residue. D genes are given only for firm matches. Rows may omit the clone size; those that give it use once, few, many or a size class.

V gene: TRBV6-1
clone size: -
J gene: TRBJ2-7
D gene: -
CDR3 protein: CASSEMGDSYEQYF
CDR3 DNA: TGTGCCAGCAGTGAGATGGGAGACTCCTACGAGCAGTACTTC

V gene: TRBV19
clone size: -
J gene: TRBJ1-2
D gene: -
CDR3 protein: CASSKDRRYGYTF
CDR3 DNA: TGTGCCAGTAGTAAAGACCGTCGCTATGGCTACACCTTC

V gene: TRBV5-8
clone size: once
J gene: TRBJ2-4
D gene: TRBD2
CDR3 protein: CASSFGSRGGTNIQYF
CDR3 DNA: TGTGCCAGCAGCTTCGGCTCGCGGGGGGGGACTAACATTCAGTACTTC

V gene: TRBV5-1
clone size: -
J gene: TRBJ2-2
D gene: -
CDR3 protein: CASSLEPGATGELFF
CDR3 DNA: TGCGCCAGCAGCTTGGAACCAGGGGCCACCGGGGAGCTGTTTTTT

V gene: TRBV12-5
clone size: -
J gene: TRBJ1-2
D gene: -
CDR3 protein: CASGSPGVRSGYTF
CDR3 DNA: TGTGCTAGTGGTTCCCCCGGGGTTCGAAGTGGCTACACCTTC

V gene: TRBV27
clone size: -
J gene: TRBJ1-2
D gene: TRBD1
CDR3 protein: CASSEKLQGGYGYTF
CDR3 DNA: TGTGCCAGCAGTGAGAAACTCCAGGGGGGCTATGGCTACACCTTC

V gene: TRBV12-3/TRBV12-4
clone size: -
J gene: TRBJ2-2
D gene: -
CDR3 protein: CASGDVVTGELFF
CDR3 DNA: TGTGCCAGCGGCGACGTGGTCACCGGGGAGCTGTTTTTT

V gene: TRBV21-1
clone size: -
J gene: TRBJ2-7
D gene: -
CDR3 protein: CASSKGAGFGDRAYEQYF
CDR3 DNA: TGTGCCAGCAGCAAAGGGGCTGGATTTGGGGACAGGGCCTACGAGCAGTACTTC

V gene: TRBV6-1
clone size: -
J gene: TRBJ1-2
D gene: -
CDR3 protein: CASSEAENYGYTF
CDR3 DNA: TGTGCCAGCAGTGAAGCAGAGAACTATGGCTACACCTTC

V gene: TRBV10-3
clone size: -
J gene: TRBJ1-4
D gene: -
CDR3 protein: CAISESLTATNEKLFF
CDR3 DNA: TGTGCCATCAGTGAGTCGCTGACAGCAACTAATGAAAAACTGTTTTTT

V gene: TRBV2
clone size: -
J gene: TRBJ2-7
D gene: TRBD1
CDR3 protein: CAGRGPVGYEQYF
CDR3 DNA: TGTGCCGGCAGGGGGCCTGTTGGTTACGAGCAGTACTTC

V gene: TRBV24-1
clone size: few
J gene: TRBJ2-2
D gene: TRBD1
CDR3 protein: CATSDHRGTGELFF
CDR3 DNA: TGTGCCACCAGTGACCACAGGGGTACCGGGGAGCTGTTTTTT

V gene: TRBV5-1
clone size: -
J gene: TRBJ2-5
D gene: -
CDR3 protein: CASSLEVAETQYF
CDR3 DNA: TGCGCCAGCAGCTTGGAAGTAGCAGAGACCCAGTACTTC

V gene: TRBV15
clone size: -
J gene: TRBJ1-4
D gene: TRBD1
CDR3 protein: CATSRDRQGVEKLFF
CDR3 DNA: TGTGCCACCAGCAGAGATCGTCAGGGGGTTGAAAAACTGTTTTTT

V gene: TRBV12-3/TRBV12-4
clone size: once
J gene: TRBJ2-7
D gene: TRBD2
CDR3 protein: CASSPGLAEQYF
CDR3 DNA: TGTGCCAGCAGTCCAGGACTAGCCGAGCAGTACTTC

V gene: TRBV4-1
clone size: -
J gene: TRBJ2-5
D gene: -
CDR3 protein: CASSQGRWETQYF
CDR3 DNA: TGCGCCAGCAGCCAAGGAAGGTGGGAGACCCAGTACTTC

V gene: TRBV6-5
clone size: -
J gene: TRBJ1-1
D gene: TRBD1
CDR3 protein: CASSYKGQGAAEAFF
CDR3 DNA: TGTGCCAGCAGTTACAAGGGACAGGGGGCCGCTGAAGCTTTCTTT

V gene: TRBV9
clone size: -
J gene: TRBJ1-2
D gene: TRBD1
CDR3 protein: CASTRQGLGYGYTF
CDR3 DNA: TGTGCCAGCACCAGACAGGGGTTGGGCTATGGCTACACCTTC

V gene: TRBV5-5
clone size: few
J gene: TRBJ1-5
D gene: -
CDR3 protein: CASSKDSTNNQPQHF
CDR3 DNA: TGTGCCAGCAGCAAGGACAGTACGAACAATCAGCCCCAGCATTTT

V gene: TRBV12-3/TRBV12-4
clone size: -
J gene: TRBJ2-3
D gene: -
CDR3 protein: CASSLWETDTQYF
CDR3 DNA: TGTGCCAGCAGTTTGTGGGAGACAGATACGCAGTATTTT

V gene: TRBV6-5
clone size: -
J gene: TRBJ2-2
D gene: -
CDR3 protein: CASTGLIWTGELFF
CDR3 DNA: TGTGCCAGCACTGGACTTATTTGGACCGGGGAGCTGTTTTTT

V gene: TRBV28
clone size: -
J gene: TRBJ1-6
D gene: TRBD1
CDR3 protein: CASSFVTGTGLSPLHF
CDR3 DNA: TGTGCCAGCAGTTTCGTCACCGGGACAGGGCTTTCACCCCTCCACTTT

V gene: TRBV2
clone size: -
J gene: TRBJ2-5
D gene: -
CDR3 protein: CASSTETQYF
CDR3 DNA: TGTGCCAGCAGTACAGAGACCCAGTACTTC

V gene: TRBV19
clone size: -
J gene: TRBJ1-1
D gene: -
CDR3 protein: CASTLGAEAFF
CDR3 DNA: TGTGCCAGTACCCTGGGGGCTGAAGCTTTCTTT

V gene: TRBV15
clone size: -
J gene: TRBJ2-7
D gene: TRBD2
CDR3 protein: CATSPIRLAGVEQYF
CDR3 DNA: TGTGCCACCAGCCCTATTAGGCTAGCGGGAGTCGAGCAGTACTTC

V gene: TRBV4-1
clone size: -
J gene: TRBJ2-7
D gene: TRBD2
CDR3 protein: CASSPGGWADYFSYEQYF
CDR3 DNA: TGCGCCAGCAGCCCGGGGGGATGGGCAGACTATTTTTCCTACGAGCAGTACTTC

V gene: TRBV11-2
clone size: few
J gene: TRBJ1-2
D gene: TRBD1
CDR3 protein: CASRSSKGGHGYTF
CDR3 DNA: TGTGCCAGCAGGTCTTCCAAAGGGGGCCATGGCTACACCTTC

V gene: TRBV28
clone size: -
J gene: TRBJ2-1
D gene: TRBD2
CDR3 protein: CASRKGLAGGSWQFF
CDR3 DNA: TGTGCCAGCAGGAAAGGACTAGCGGGAGGTAGTTGGCAGTTCTTC

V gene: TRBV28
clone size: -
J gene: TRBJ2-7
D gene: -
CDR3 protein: CASRSPSSYEQYF
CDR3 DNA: TGTGCCAGCAGGTCCCCCAGCTCCTACGAGCAGTACTTC

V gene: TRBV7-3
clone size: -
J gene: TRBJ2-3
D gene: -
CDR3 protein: CASSPSGGTDTQYF
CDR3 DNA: TGTGCCAGCAGCCCCAGCGGAGGGACAGATACGCAGTATTTT

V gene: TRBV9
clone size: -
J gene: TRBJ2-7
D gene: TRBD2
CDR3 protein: CASSLGVAGAVYEQYF
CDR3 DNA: TGTGCCAGCAGCCTCGGCGTAGCGGGAGCGGTTTACGAGCAGTACTTC

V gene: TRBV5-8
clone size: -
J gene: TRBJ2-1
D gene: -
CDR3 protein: CASSSDWGVFNEQFF
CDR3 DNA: TGTGCCAGCAGCTCGGATTGGGGCGTGTTCAATGAGCAGTTCTTC

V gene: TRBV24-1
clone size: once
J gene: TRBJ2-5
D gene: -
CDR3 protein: CATSDPRTGGETQYF
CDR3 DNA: TGTGCCACCAGTGACCCTAGGACAGGAGGGGAGACCCAGTACTTC

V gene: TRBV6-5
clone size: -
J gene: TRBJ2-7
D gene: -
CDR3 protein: CASSYSSRAHEQYF
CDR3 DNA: TGTGCCAGCAGTTACTCGTCCAGGGCCCACGAGCAGTACTTC

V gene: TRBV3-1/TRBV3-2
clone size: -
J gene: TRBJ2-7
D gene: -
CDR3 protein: CASSRGDGLSSYEQYF
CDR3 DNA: TGTGCCAGCAGCCGAGGCGACGGACTAAGCTCCTACGAGCAGTACTTC

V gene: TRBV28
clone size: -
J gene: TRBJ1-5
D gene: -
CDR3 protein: CASTLSRTGAWSNQPQHF
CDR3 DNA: TGTGCCAGCACCCTATCAAGGACGGGGGCTTGGAGCAATCAGCCCCAGCATTTT